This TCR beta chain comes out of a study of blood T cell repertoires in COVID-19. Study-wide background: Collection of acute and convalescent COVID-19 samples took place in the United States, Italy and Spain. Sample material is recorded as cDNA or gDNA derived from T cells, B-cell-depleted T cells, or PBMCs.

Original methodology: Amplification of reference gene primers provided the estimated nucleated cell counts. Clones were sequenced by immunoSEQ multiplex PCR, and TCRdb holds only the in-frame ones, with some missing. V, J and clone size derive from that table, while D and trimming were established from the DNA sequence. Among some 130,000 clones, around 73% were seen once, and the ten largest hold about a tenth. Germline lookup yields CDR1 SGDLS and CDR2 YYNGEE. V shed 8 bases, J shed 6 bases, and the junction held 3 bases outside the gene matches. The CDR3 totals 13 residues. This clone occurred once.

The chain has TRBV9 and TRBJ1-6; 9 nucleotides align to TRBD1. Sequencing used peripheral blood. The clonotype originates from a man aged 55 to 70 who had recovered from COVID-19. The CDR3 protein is CASTGGVNSPLHF. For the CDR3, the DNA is TGTGCCAGTACAGGGGGCGTTAATTCACCCCTCCACTTT.